These 23 T cell receptor beta chains came from one sample sequenced in a study of metastatic and nonmetastatic thyroid tumors. TCRdb re-called clones via MiXCR from the PCR reads. Seen here are about 18,000 clones, about 32% observed once, and the top ten hold approximately 25%. Until they underwent thyroid surgery, no patient had received any treatment. The specimen sequenced was tumor tissue. The receptors shown here come from a male donor with papillary thyroid cancer or a benign thyroid nodule (not recorded which). Some clones in this sample may be carry-over from other donors' samples.

The chain couples TRBV15 to TRBJ2-1; TRBD2 matches 7 bases. V gave up 0 bases and J gave up 4 bases; unmatched junction bases: 3. From germline, CDR1 is LNHNV and CDR2 YYDKDF (reference sequence). The CDR3 totals 15 residues. CDR3 sequence (DNA): TGTGCCACCAGCAGAGAAAGCGGGACGTACAATGAGCAGTTCTTC. Translated: CATSRESGTYNEQFF.

The CDR3 DNA reads as TGTGCCAGCAGTACAGGGCCGACCTCCTACGAGCAGTACTTC. Translating gives CASSTGPTSYEQYF. The V and J genes are TRBV2 and TRBJ2-7; D perhaps matches TRBD1 (6 bases). This CDR3 comprises 14 residues. Germline V gene sequence: CDR1 SNHLY, CDR2 FYNNEI. V gave up 5 bases and J gave up 0 bases, with 11 bases separating them.

V is TRBV11-2 and J is TRBJ1-1, with TRBD1 as a possible D gene (5 bases). Looked up from germline, CDR1 is SGHAT and CDR2 is FQNNGV. The CDR3 consists of 13 residues. Trimming took off 5 bases at V and 1 base at J, with 8 bases between the two ends. The CDR3 protein is CASSGDRNTEAFF. For the CDR3, the DNA is TGTGCCAGCAGCGGAGACAGGAACACTGAAGCTTTCTTT.

The table lists this clone with a few counts. The chain employs TRBV11-2 and TRBJ2-7, with TRBD2 identical over 10 bases. CDR1 and CDR2 from the germline V gene are SGHAT and FQNNGV. The CDR3 runs 14 residues. Unmatched junction bases numbered 9, after V lost 9 bases and J lost 4 bases. In DNA, the CDR3 is TGTGCCAGTCACCAACTAGCGGGATATTACGAGCAGTACTTC. This encodes CASHQLAGYYEQYF.

This clone has at least ten counts. CDR3 DNA: TGTGCCAGCAGCTTAGCGCTCCGGGGGAGGGGCTACACCTTC. This codes for CASSLALRGRGYTF. This sequence joins TRBV7-8 and TRBJ1-2, with D possibly matching TRBD1 (5 bases). This CDR3 has 14 amino acids. Per the germline V gene, CDR1 is SGHVS and CDR2 is FQNEAQ. Trimming cost V 0 bases and J 8 bases, with 13 bases left between them.

With regard to this clone: Mismatch with germline at one junction end may stem from a read error. The rearrangement joins TRBV7-2 to TRBJ2-1; D remains ambiguous. Germline assignment: CDR1 SGHTA and CDR2 FQGNSA. The CDR3 totals 14 residues. The CDR3 reads CANSLNRADNEQFF. The CDR3 region has the DNA TGTGCCAACAGCCTAAACCGGGCCGACAATGAGCAGTTCTTC.

The chain has TRBV3-1 and TRBJ2-7; D is unresolved. The CDR3 totals 11 residues. Germline V CDR1 and CDR2: LGHDT, YNNKEL (reference sequence). V lost 1 base, J lost 2 bases, and 0 bases lay in between. This chain's CDR3 is CASSQAYEQYF. The CDR3 DNA follows: TGTGCCAGCAGCCAAGCCTACGAGCAGTACTTC.

Notes on this clone: This sequence may be a read error, since a much larger clone differs from it by one base. The CDR3 loop is CASSQVRGSEQFF. The CDR3 region has the DNA TGCGCCAGCAGCCAAGTCAGGGGTTCTGAGCAGTTCTTC. The chain employs TRBV4-1 and TRBJ2-1, with D perhaps matching TRBD1 (6 bases). This CDR3 spans 13 amino acids. Trimming shortened V by 1 base and J by 9 bases, and 10 bases separated the two germline ends. CDR1 and CDR2 from the germline V gene are MGHRA and YSYEKL.

With respect to this clone: Because it lacks the conserved phenylalanine or tryptophan at the end, this CDR3 is likely a read error. It is unclear where the CDR3 begins or ends on the DNA, so no DNA is shown, and the CDR3 is as TCRdb lists it. The chain recombines TRBV5-1 with TRBJ2-7; the table's D call, TRBD1, was not checked against the DNA. Germline V gene lookup returns CDR1 SGHRS and CDR2 YFSETQ. The CDR3 numbers 14 amino acids, ends counted. CDR3 sequence reads: CASSPQPPGYERYL.

A note on this clone: It may be a read error: a sequence one base away is much more abundant. The chain couples TRBV20-1 to TRBJ1-1, with a tentative D call TRBD1 (6 bases). V shed 3 bases and J shed 8 bases, with 16 bases lying between them. The V gene's germline CDR1 is DFQATT and CDR2 SNEGSKA (reference sequence). The CDR3 sequence is 13 residues long. The CDR3 protein is CSARQGLGTEAFF. The DNA for the CDR3 is TGCAGTGCTAGGCAGGGGCTGGGCACCGAAGCTTTCTTT.

The sample holds one count of this clone. The chain joins TRBV30 to TRBJ1-2; unclear D gene. V was clipped by 0 bases and J by 4 bases, with 9 bases between them. Looked up from germline, CDR1 is GTSNPN and CDR2 is SVGIG (reference sequence). This CDR3 spans 13 amino acids. The CDR3 region is CAWSVGQLYGYTF. CDR3 in DNA: TGTGCCTGGAGTGTCGGGCAGCTCTATGGCTACACCTTC.

This clone was counted many times. A single base separates this from a much larger clone, so it may be a read error. The V call is TRBV20-1, the J call TRBJ2-1; D remains ambiguous. This CDR3 region has 14 residues. The germline V gene encodes CDR1 DFQATT and CDR2 SNEGSKA (reference sequence). The CDR3 DNA follows: TGCAGTGCTAGAGTCTGGCGGCAGTACAATGAGCAGTCCTTC. Residues: CSARVWRQYNEQSF.

Sample share makes this clone medium-sized. The chain employs TRBV20-1 and TRBJ2-2, with 16 bases that match TRBD2. This CDR3 comprises 19 residues. The germline V gene encodes CDR1 DFQATT and CDR2 SNEGSKA (reference sequence). Germline trimming cut 0 bases from V and 4 bases from J; bases unmatched to any gene: 8. CDR3 protein: CSARDQWGLAGGGTGELFF. CDR3 bases: TGCAGTGCTAGAGATCAATGGGGACTAGCGGGAGGGGGCACCGGGGAGCTGTTTTTT.

V and J are TRBV5-1 and TRBJ1-5; 9 bases are shared with TRBD1. Germline loops: CDR1 SGHRS, CDR2 YFSETQ. This CDR3 is built from 16 residues. Losses at the gene ends were 4 bases for V and 7 bases for J; bases not matched to a gene: 12. CDR3 loop: CASSPGQGTGKQPQHF. CDR3 in DNA: TGCGCCAGCAGCCCTGGGCAGGGGACAGGGAAACAGCCCCAGCATTTT.

This chain connects TRBV7-2 to TRBJ1-2; D perhaps matches TRBD1 (6 bases). This CDR3 has 15 residues. Germline lookup yields CDR1 SGHTA and CDR2 FQGNSA. With 4 bases removed from V and 8 bases from J, the gap between germline ends came to 20 bases. The CDR3 region is CASSSGQRAPGGYTF. CDR3 sequence (DNA): TGTGCCAGCAGCTCAGGACAGCGGGCCCCTGGGGGCTACACCTTC.

This clone was counted at least ten times. The V call is TRBV6-1, the J call TRBJ2-5; D might be TRBD2 (6 bases). The V and J ends lost 4 bases and 2 bases respectively, with 11 bases between them. The germline V gene encodes CDR1 MNHNS and CDR2 SASEGT. The CDR3 has 14 residues. CDR3 bases: TGTGCCAGCAGTGGCTTGGGGGGACAAGAGACCCAGTACTTC. Amino acids: CASSGLGGQETQYF.

This clone occurred many times. The V call is TRBV20-1, the J call TRBJ2-5; tentatively, D is TRBD1 or TRBD2 (7 bases each). In germline, CDR1 is DFQATT, CDR2 SNEGSKA (reference sequence). Trimming left V 5 bases short and J 5 bases short, with 15 bases between. This CDR3 contains 13 residues. The CDR3, as DNA: TGCAGTGCTCAGGGGGGGCGCGCGGAGACCCAGTACTTC. Translating gives CSAQGGRAETQYF.

This sequence joins TRBV20-1 and TRBJ2-5, with TRBD1 as a possible D gene (5 bases). The CDR3 sequence is 12 residues long. Between the trimmed V and J ends, which lost 2 bases and 2 bases, there was a span of 6 bases. The germline CDR1 and CDR2 sequences are DFQATT and SNEGSKA (reference sequence). CDR3 region: CSARQGQETQYF. The CDR3 region has the DNA TGCAGTGCTAGACAGGGACAAGAGACCCAGTACTTC.

This rearrangement joins TRBV11-2 to TRBJ1-2, with unresolved D. This CDR3 has 15 amino acids. CDR1 SGHAT and CDR2 FQNNGV come from the germline V gene. Deletions cut 4 bases from V and 2 bases from J, with 14 bases between. In nucleotides, the CDR3 is TGTGCCAGCAGCTCTTTCCGGACGGCAAACTATGGCTACACCTTC. Its translation: CASSSFRTANYGYTF. The whole variable domain, filled in from reference TRBV11-2 and TRBJ1-2, reads EAGVAQSPRYKIIEKRQSVAFWCNPISGHATLYWYQQILGQGPKLLIQFQNNGVVDDSQLPKDRFSAERLKGVDSTLKIQPAKLEDSAVYLCASSSFRTANYGYTFGSGTRLTVV.

V is TRBV5-1 and J is TRBJ2-1, with 7 bases identical to TRBD2. Trimming removed 4 bases from V and 7 bases from J; junction bases left unmatched: 11. CDR1 is SGHRS and CDR2 is YFSETQ in the germline V gene. The CDR3 loop spans 15 amino acids. Here the CDR3 reads CASSPTLLGGNEQFF. The DNA for the CDR3 is TGCGCCAGCAGCCCCACACTATTGGGGGGGAATGAGCAGTTCTTC.

This clone appeared once. This sequence joins TRBV2 and TRBJ2-1; D is perhaps TRBD1 (6 bases). V was pared by 3 bases and J by 6 bases, with 12 bases between. CDR3 length: 14 amino acids. Per germline, CDR1 SNHLY and CDR2 FYNNEI. The CDR3: CASSEGATFNEQFF. The CDR3 DNA reads TGTGCCAGCAGTGAGGGGGCCACCTTCAATGAGCAGTTCTTC.

This clone was counted at least ten times. The chain joins TRBV4-1 to TRBJ1-2; D may be TRBD1 (5 bases). The CDR3 runs to 16 residues. V was cut by 4 bases and J by 0 bases, with 15 bases left in between. Germline V gene data show CDR1 as MGHRA and CDR2 as YSYEKL. In DNA form, the CDR3 reads TGCGCCAGCAGCCCAAGTGGGGGGAGAGCTAACTATGGCTACACCTTC. It yields the protein CASSPSGGRANYGYTF.

This chain links TRBV5-8 with TRBJ2-1; 7 nucleotides agree with TRBD2. Losses at the gene ends were 2 bases for V and 7 bases for J; bases not matched to a gene: 6. Germline CDR1 reads SGHTS; CDR2 reads YDEGEE. The CDR3 has 14 residues. Here the CDR3 reads CASSFPGTTNEQFF. CDR3 sequence (DNA): TGTGCCAGCAGCTTTCCCGGGACTACTAATGAGCAGTTCTTC.